A single sample is the source of the 29 T cell receptor beta chains below, sequenced in a study of cytomegalovirus exposure and HLA in healthy donors. Researchers ran the PCR with 60 Vbeta and 13 Jbeta primers. Produced via immunoSEQ multiplex PCR; TCRdb's table is partial and in-frame only. The sample lists 180,000 or so clones; 77% were seen once. Sequenced: PBMCs. These receptors came from a woman aged 55-70 years in good health and CMV-seropositive.

This clone was recorded only once. The chain joins TRBV5-1 to TRBJ1-1; 9 nucleotides line up with TRBD1. V lost 3 bases to trimming and J lost 4 bases; unmatched junction nucleotides: 4. In germline, CDR1 is SGHRS, CDR2 YFSETQ. This CDR3 is 14 amino acids long. DNA of the CDR3: TGCGCCAGCAGCTCGGGACAGGGTTCCACTGAAGCTTTCTTT. Translated: CASSSGQGSTEAFF.

The gene calls are TRBV11-3 and TRBJ2-2; D remains ambiguous. The CDR3 covers 13 residues. Germline V CDR1 and CDR2: SGHNT, YENEEA. Between the trimmed V and J ends, which lost 0 bases and 5 bases, there was a span of 4 bases. The CDR3 DNA reads as TGTGCCAGCAGCTTAGACGGGACCGGGGAGCTGTTTTTT. Translating gives CASSLDGTGELFF.

Concerning this clone itself: At the DNA level, this CDR3 is encoded by other sequences in the same sample as well. The V gene is TRBV7-3, the J gene TRBJ2-1; 9 bases agree with TRBD2. This CDR3 region has 15 residues. The V gene end was trimmed by 2 bases and the J gene end by 2 bases; junction bases not matched to a gene: 1. Germline CDR1 is SGHTA and CDR2 is FQGTGA. In nucleotides, the CDR3 is TGTGCCAGCAGCTTACGACTAGCGGCCTACAATGAGCAGTTCTTC. It encodes CASSLRLAAYNEQFF. Full variable domain (missing parts from reference TRBV7-3 and TRBJ2-1): GAGVSQTPSNKVTEKGKYVELRCDPISGHTALYWYRQSLGQGPEFLIYFQGTGAADDSGLPNDRFFAVRPEGSVSTLKIQRTERGDSAVYLCASSLRLAAYNEQFFGPGTRLTVL.

This clone was counted a single time. V usage is TRBV27 and J usage is TRBJ1-2, with 7 bases fitting TRBD1. This CDR3 region has 14 residues. The V segment lost 6 bases and the J segment 3 bases; nucleotides outside the gene matches: 7. Germline-derived CDR1 and CDR2 are MNHEY and SMNVEV (reference sequence). The DNA for the CDR3 is TGTGCCAGCAGCAGGACAGGCGGTCACTATGGCTACACCTTC. Its protein product is CASSRTGGHYGYTF.

The rearrangement uses TRBV5-4 and TRBJ2-3, with TRBD2 matching 7 bases. Germline V gene data show CDR1 as SGHNT and CDR2 as YYREEE (reference sequence). The trim removed 4 bases at V and 2 bases at J, leaving 4 bases unmatched. The CDR3 runs to 14 residues. The CDR3: CASSPGLSTDTQYF. The DNA for the CDR3 is TGTGCCAGCAGCCCGGGACTATCCACAGATACGCAGTATTTT.

The rearrangement joins TRBV18 to TRBJ2-7; TRBD2 matches 10 bases. Per the germline V gene, CDR1 is KGHSH and CDR2 is LQKENI. The CDR3 is made up of 15 amino acids. V gave up 2 bases and J gave up 4 bases; unmatched junction bases: 5. DNA for the CDR3: TGTGCCAGCTCACCAAGCCTAGCGGGGGAGTACGAGCAGTACTTC. Translated: CASSPSLAGEYEQYF.

This clone was detected only a few times. The rearrangement links TRBV5-4 to TRBJ2-5; weak D call: TRBD2 (5 bases). The CDR3 covers 13 residues. Trimming stripped 5 bases from V and 1 base from J, with 9 bases between. Germline assignment: CDR1 SGHNT and CDR2 YYREEE (reference sequence). CDR3 sequence reads: CASRFRGQETQYF. CDR3 coding DNA: TGTGCCAGCAGGTTTCGGGGCCAAGAGACCCAGTACTTC.

This clone was counted once. The same CDR3 can be traced to other DNA sequences in this sample. The chain carries TRBV2 and TRBJ2-3; D remains unclear. The V end was cut by 5 bases, the J end by 1 base, with 4 bases between. CDR3 length: 12 residues. The germline CDR1 and CDR2 sequences are SNHLY and FYNNEI. The CDR3 nucleotides are TGTGCCAGCAGTCGAGGCACAGATACGCAGTATTTT. Protein sequence: CASSRGTDTQYF.

This clone was counted once. V and J are TRBV11-2 and TRBJ1-1, with D possibly TRBD1 on 6 matching bases. This CDR3 has 13 amino acids. The V end was cut by 7 bases, the J end by 11 bases, with 20 bases between. Germline V CDR1 and CDR2: SGHAT, FQNNGV. CDR3 sequence: CASNLAGAPMAFF. CDR3 DNA: TGTGCCAGCAACCTTGCGGGGGCTCCCATGGCTTTCTTT.

This chain joins TRBV6-1 and TRBJ2-7, with TRBD1 as a possible D gene (5 bases). The CDR3 has 13 amino acids. V was trimmed by 10 bases and J by 0 bases, leaving 13 bases between them. Germline CDR1 reads MNHNS; CDR2 reads SASEGT. The CDR3 is CAITTVSSYEQYF. The CDR3 nucleotides read TGTGCCATTACGACAGTGAGCTCCTACGAGCAGTACTTC.

This chain links TRBV13 with TRBJ2-1, with a weak D call TRBD2 (5 bases). The CDR3 sequence is 17 residues long. The V gene lost 2 bases and the J gene lost 0 bases, with 14 bases spanning the gap. Germline V lookup: CDR1 PRHDT, CDR2 FYEKMQ (reference sequence). Here the CDR3 reads CASSLRPGKNSYNEQFF. The CDR3 DNA is TGTGCCAGCAGCTTACGGCCGGGGAAAAACTCCTACAATGAGCAGTTCTTC.

This chain joins TRBV6-1 and TRBJ2-1, with D possibly TRBD2 on 6 matching bases. CDR1 is MNHNS, CDR2 SASEGT, per germline. There are 15 residues in the CDR3. V gave up 7 bases and J gave up 1 base, with 14 bases separating them. CDR3 protein: CASTPAGLSYNEQFF. In DNA form, the CDR3 reads TGTGCCAGCACCCCGGCGGGGTTGTCCTACAATGAGCAGTTCTTC.

This clone was counted only a few times. The chain links TRBV10-3 to TRBJ1-5; perhaps TRBD1 as D (6 bases). Germline V gene data show CDR1 as ENHRY and CDR2 as SYGVKD. The CDR3 is 15 amino acids. V was trimmed by 6 bases and J by 2 bases, leaving 14 bases between them. The CDR3 loop is CAISGSRGGNQPQHF. Here the CDR3 DNA reads TGTGCCATCAGCGGAAGCAGGGGAGGCAATCAGCCCCAGCATTTT.

The chain combines TRBV6-6 with TRBJ2-1; 8 nucleotides agree with TRBD2. This CDR3 contains 15 residues. Germline CDR1 MNHNY, CDR2 SVGAGI (reference sequence). V lost 6 bases, J lost 5 bases, and 9 bases stayed unmatched. Here the CDR3 DNA reads TGTGCCAGCAGACTCAGCGGGGGCCTTCACAATGAGCAGTTCTTC. It codes for CASRLSGGLHNEQFF.

The count of this clone is one. The chain joins TRBV11-2 to TRBJ2-7; possibly TRBD2 for D (5 bases). CDR3 length: 13 amino acids. The germline V and J ends were trimmed by 7 bases and 6 bases, with 16 bases remaining between them. Germline loops: CDR1 SGHAT, CDR2 FQNNGV. The chain's CDR3 is CASTLRGSLEQYF. For the CDR3, the DNA is TGTGCCAGCACCCTTAGAGGGTCTCTCGAGCAGTACTTC.

The CDR3 DNA reads as TGTGCCAGCAGCTCTAGTGTTGCAAGGACAGATACGCAGTATTTT. Its protein is CASSSSVARTDTQYF. The chain employs TRBV7-2 and TRBJ2-3; D remains ambiguous. The germline V and J ends were trimmed by 4 bases and 3 bases, with 14 bases remaining between them. This CDR3 is 15 amino acids long. The germline V gene has CDR1 SGHTA and CDR2 FQGNSA.

This clone appeared once. The genes are TRBV27 and TRBJ2-5; D is unclear. V lost 6 bases and J 2 bases, leaving 19 bases between the germline ends. The CDR3 is 16 amino acids. CDR1 MNHEY and CDR2 SMNVEV come from the germline V gene (reference sequence). In DNA, the CDR3 is TGTGCCAGCAGAACCACGAGAAGCCCCGAACAAGAGACCCAGTACTTC. Protein: CASRTTRSPEQETQYF.

The V gene is TRBV19, the J gene TRBJ1-1; perhaps TRBD1 as D (6 bases). The CDR3 runs to 15 residues. Trimming stripped 5 bases from V and 0 bases from J, with 13 bases between. Germline V gives CDR1 LNHDA, CDR2 SQIVND (reference sequence). CDR3 DNA: TGTGCCAGTAGTCCTCTGACAGGAATGAACACTGAAGCTTTCTTT. Its translation is CASSPLTGMNTEAFF.

The chain employs TRBV30 and TRBJ2-3; D perhaps matches TRBD2 (6 bases). Trimming cost V 7 bases and J 3 bases, with 17 bases left between them. The CDR3 loop spans 14 amino acids. Germline CDR1 reads GTSNPN; CDR2 reads SVGIG (reference sequence). CDR3 sequence reads: CAFTRGGSTDTQYF. For the CDR3, the DNA is TGTGCCTTTACCCGGGGAGGATCAACAGATACGCAGTATTTT. Using reference TRBV30 and TRBJ2-3 for the parts outside the CDR3, the full variable domain is SQTIHQWPATLVQPVGSPLSLECTVEGTSNPNLYWYRQAAGRGLQLLFYSVGIGQISSEVPQNLSASRPQDRQFILSSKKLLLSDSGFYLCAFTRGGSTDTQYFGPGTRLTVL.

As regards this clone: As the CDR3 is not closed by the conserved phenylalanine or tryptophan, this likely results from a read error. V and J are TRBV2 and TRBJ1-1; D perhaps matches TRBD1 (6 bases). Germline assignment: CDR1 SNHLY and CDR2 FYNNEI. Trimming cost V 8 bases and J 4 bases, with 14 bases left between them. This CDR3 comprises 13 residues. In DNA, the CDR3 is TGTGCCAGCCAGGACAGCGGTTTCACTGAAGCTTTCTTA. Protein product: CASQDSGFTEAFL.

In regard to this clone: This CDR3 is also generated by other DNA sequences in the sample. The chain links TRBV27 to TRBJ1-1, with a tentative D call TRBD1 (6 bases). V was clipped by 5 bases and J by 1 base, with 11 bases between them. There are 14 residues in the CDR3. The germline CDR1 and CDR2 sequences are MNHEY and SMNVEV (reference sequence). The CDR3 region has the DNA TGTGCCAGCAGTCTACAGGGTCAGAACACTGAAGCTTTCTTT. It codes for CASSLQGQNTEAFF.

V gene TRBV7-9 combines with J gene TRBJ2-3; the D gene is possibly TRBD1 (6 bases). This CDR3 is 17 amino acids long. CDR1 SEHNR and CDR2 FQNEAQ come from the germline V gene (reference sequence). Trimming stripped 3 bases from V and 2 bases from J, with 18 bases between. As DNA, the CDR3 is TGTGCCAGCAGCTTCCGGGCCGGGACAAGACACACAGATACGCAGTATTTT. It yields the protein CASSFRAGTRHTDTQYF.

V usage is TRBV28 and J usage is TRBJ1-4; no definite D call. V was clipped by 4 bases and J by 7 bases, with 10 bases between them. This CDR3 is 13 amino acids long. Per germline, CDR1 MDHEN and CDR2 SYDVKM. CDR3 amino acids: CASSWSAGEKLFF. The CDR3 DNA reads as TGTGCCAGCAGTTGGTCCGCGGGTGAAAAACTGTTTTTT.

The J gene is TRBJ1-5, the V gene TRBV25-1; D uncertain. Trimming took 1 base from V and 0 from J, leaving 4 bases between them. This CDR3 spans 14 amino acids. CDR1 is MGHDK, CDR2 SYGVNS, per germline. As DNA, the CDR3 is TGTGCCAGCAGTGAATCGGGTAGCAATCAGCCCCAGCATTTT. Its translation is CASSESGSNQPQHF.

The V and J genes are TRBV5-1 and TRBJ2-7, with D perhaps TRBD1 (6 bases). The CDR3 is made up of 17 amino acids. CDR1 is SGHRS, CDR2 YFSETQ, per germline. V lost 0 bases to trimming and J lost 3 bases, with 19 bases between them. The CDR3 here is CASSLASWGQGGYEQYF. Here the CDR3 DNA reads TGCGCCAGCAGCTTGGCGAGCTGGGGGCAGGGCGGCTACGAGCAGTACTTC.

There are a few counts of this clone. The germline gene is not matched at one end of the junction; a read error may be the cause. The chain is built from TRBV7-7 and TRBJ2-1; 13 bases fit TRBD2. The CDR3 contains 15 residues. CDR1 is SSHAT and CDR2 is FNYEAQ in the germline V gene (reference sequence). CDR3 bases: TGTGCTAGCAGCTCCGGGACTAGCGGGGCAAATGAGCAGTTCTTC. Its translation is CASSSGTSGANEQFF.

This clone was recorded only once. The chain couples TRBV10-3 to TRBJ1-2, with a tentative D call TRBD1 (6 bases). This CDR3 is built from 15 residues. Germline loops: CDR1 ENHRY, CDR2 SYGVKD. The V and J ends lost 2 bases and 2 bases respectively, with 12 bases between them. The CDR3, as DNA: TGTGCCATCAGTGAGGAGCTACAGGGAAACTATGGCTACACCTTC. It codes for CAISEELQGNYGYTF.

V usage is TRBV27 and J usage is TRBJ1-1; TRBD1 might be the D (5 bases). This CDR3 spans 12 amino acids. The V end was cut by 6 bases, the J end by 2 bases, with 7 bases between. Germline CDR1 MNHEY, CDR2 SMNVEV (reference sequence). CDR3 loop: CASRGGNTEAFF. CDR3 coding DNA: TGTGCCAGCAGGGGGGGAAACACTGAAGCTTTCTTT.

This sequence joins TRBV30 and TRBJ1-1; the D gene is possibly TRBD1 (6 bases). The V end lost 3 bases, the J end lost 4 bases, and 15 bases lay between the germline ends. CDR1 and CDR2 (germline): GTSNPN, SVGIG (reference sequence). CDR3 length equals 14 residues. CDR3 DNA: TGTGCCTGGAGGTCGGACAGAGGGCTCACTGAAGCTTTCTTT. As protein: CAWRSDRGLTEAFF.